This TCR beta chain is from a study of a mutant IDH1 vaccine in newly diagnosed glioma. Overall study: Vaccination started 4-6 weeks after radiotherapy alone, or with temozolomide cycles. Before enrollment, the patients had been treated with radiotherapy alone, temozolomide alone, or both together. Most of them had received both.

Time point reported: week 35, safety follow-up. Doses consisted of 300 ug of mutant IDH1 20-mer peptide each, paired with topical imiquimod. Eight vaccinations went to patients in weeks 1, 3, 5, 7, 11, 15, 19, 23. In every donor, the tumor was a new WHO grade 3 or 4 IDH1-mutant, ATRX-lost astrocytoma. Notes on this clone: Its antigen is unknown.

CDR1 and CDR2 (germline): SGHTA, FQGNSA. V was trimmed by 0 bases and J by 3 bases, leaving 5 bases between them. The CDR3 has 14 amino acids. The method was immunoSEQ multiplex PCR; TCRdb's version includes in-frame clones alone and lacks a portion of them. The sample has approximately 50,000 clones, approximately 87% seen once. The starting material was PBMCs, obtained from a glioma patient whose treatment included an IDH1 peptide vaccine. The chain uses TRBV7-2 and TRBJ1-4; possible D gene TRBD1, 5 bases. This receptor was identified in a man aged 40-55 years with glioma. The CDR3 sequence is CASSLAGANEKLFF. The CDR3 DNA sequence: TGTGCCAGCAGCTTAGCGGGGGCTAATGAAAAACTGTTTTTT.